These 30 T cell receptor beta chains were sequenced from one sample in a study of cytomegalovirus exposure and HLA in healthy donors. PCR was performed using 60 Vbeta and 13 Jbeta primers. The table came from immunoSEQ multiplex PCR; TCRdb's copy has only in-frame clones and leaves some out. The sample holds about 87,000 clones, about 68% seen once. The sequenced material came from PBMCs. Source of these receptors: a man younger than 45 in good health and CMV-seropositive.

The CDR3 DNA follows: TGCGCCAGCCGGACAGGGGACTGGGGTGAAAAACTGTTTTTT. As protein: CASRTGDWGEKLFF. The V call is TRBV5-1, the J call TRBJ1-4; 9 bases fit TRBD1. The CDR3 is 14 amino acids. Germline CDR1 and CDR2: SGHRS and YFSETQ. V gave up 7 bases and J gave up 7 bases; unmatched junction bases: 8. The full variable domain, in which reference TRBV5-1 and TRBJ1-4 provide the parts outside the CDR3, is KAGVTQTPRYLIKTRGQQVTLSCSPISGHRSVSWYQQTPGQGLQFLFEYFSETQRNKGNFPGRFSGRQFSNSRSEMNVSTLELGDSALYLCASRTGDWGEKLFFGSGTQLSVL.

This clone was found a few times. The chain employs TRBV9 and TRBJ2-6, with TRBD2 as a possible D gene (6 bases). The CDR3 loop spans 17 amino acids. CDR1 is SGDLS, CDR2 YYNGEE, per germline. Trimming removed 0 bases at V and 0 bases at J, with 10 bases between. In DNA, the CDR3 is TGTGCCAGCAGCGTAGGCCTAGCGAGCTCTGGGGCCAACGTCCTGACTTTC. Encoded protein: CASSVGLASSGANVLTF.

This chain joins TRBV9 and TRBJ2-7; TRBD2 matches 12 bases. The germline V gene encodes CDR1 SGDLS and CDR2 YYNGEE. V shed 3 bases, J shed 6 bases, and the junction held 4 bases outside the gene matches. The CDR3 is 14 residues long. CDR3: CASSGTSGEGEQYF. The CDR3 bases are TGTGCCAGCAGCGGGACTAGCGGGGAGGGCGAGCAGTACTTC.

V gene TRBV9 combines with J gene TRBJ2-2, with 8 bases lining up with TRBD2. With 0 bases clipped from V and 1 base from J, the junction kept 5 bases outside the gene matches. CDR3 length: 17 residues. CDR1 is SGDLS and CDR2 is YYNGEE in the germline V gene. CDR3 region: CASSVVSSGENTGELFF. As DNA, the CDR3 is TGTGCCAGCAGCGTAGTAAGTAGCGGGGAGAACACCGGGGAGCTGTTTTTT.

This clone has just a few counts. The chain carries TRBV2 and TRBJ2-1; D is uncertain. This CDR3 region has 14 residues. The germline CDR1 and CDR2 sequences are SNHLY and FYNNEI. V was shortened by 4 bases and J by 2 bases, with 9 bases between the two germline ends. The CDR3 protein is CASSVLAPYNEQFF. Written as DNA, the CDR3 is TGTGCCAGCAGTGTTTTAGCACCCTACAATGAGCAGTTCTTC.

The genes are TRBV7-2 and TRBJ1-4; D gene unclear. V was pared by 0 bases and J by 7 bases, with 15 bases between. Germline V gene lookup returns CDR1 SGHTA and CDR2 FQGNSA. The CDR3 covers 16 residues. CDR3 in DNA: TGTGCCAGCAGCTTAGCGTTGACTTCTCCGGGTGAAAAACTGTTTTTT. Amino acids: CASSLALTSPGEKLFF.

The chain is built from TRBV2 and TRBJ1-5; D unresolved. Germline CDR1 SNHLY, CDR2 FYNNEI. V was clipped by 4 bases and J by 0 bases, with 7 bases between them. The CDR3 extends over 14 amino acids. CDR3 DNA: TGTGCCAGCAGTGCCAGTACTAGCAATCAGCCCCAGCATTTT. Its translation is CASSASTSNQPQHF.

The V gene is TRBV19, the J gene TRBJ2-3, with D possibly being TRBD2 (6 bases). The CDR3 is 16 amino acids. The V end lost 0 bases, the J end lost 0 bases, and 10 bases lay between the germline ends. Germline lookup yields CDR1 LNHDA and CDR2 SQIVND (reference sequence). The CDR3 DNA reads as TGTGCCAGTAGTATAGATACCAGCGGGAGCACAGATACGCAGTATTTT. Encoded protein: CASSIDTSGSTDTQYF.

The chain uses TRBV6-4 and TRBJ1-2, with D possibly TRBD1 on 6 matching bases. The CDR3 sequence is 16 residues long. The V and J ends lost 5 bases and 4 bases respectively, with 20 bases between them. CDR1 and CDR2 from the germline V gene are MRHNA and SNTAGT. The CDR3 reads CASSLDRTVSPYGYTF. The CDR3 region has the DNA TGTGCCAGCAGTCTTGATCGGACAGTAAGCCCCTATGGCTACACCTTC.

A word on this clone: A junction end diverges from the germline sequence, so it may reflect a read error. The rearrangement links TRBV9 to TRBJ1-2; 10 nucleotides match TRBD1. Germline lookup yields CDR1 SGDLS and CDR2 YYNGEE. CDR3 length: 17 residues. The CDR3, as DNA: TGTGCCAGCAGCTCGCTGGGGACAGGGGAGGGGAGCTATGGCTACCCCTTC. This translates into CASSSLGTGEGSYGYPF.

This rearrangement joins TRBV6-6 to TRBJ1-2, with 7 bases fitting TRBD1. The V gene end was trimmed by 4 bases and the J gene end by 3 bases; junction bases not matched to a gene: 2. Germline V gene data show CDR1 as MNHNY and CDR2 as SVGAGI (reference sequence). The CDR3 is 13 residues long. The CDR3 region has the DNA TGTGCCAGCAGTTTGCAGGGGGACTATGGCTACACCTTC. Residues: CASSLQGDYGYTF.

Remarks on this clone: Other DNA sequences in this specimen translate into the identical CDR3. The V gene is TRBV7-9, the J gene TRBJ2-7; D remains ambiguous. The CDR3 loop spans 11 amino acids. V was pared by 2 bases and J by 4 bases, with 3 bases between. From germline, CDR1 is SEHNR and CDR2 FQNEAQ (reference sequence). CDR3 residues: CASSLSYEQYF. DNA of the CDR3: TGTGCCAGCAGCTTATCGTACGAGCAGTACTTC.

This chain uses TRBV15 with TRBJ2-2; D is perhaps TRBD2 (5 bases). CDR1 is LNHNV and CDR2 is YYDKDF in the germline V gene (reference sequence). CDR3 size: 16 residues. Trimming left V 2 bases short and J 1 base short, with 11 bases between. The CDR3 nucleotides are TGTGCCACCAGCAGATTTGGAGGAGGGAACACCGGGGAGCTGTTTTTT. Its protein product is CATSRFGGGNTGELFF.

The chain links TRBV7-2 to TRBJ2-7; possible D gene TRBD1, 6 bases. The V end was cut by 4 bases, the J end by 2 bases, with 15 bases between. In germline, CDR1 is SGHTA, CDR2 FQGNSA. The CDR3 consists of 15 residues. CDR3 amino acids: CASSSSGTPAYEQYF. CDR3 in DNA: TGTGCCAGCAGCTCGTCCGGGACACCAGCCTACGAGCAGTACTTC.

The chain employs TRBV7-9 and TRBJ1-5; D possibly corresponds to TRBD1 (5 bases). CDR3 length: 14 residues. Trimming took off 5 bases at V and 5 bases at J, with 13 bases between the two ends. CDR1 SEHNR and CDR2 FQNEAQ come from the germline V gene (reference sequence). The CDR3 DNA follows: TGTGCCAGCAGCACTACAGGTCACGATCAGCCCCAGCATTTT. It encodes CASSTTGHDQPQHF.

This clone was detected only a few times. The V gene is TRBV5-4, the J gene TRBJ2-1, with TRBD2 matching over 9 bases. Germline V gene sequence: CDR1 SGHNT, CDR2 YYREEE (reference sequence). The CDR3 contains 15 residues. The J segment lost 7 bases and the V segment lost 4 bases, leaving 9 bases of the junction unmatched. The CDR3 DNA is TGTGCCAGCAGCCCCGGCGGGCGGGAGGGGAATGAGCAGTTCTTC. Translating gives CASSPGGREGNEQFF.

This CDR3 is CASGNRDEKLFF. The CDR3 nucleotides read TGTGCCAGTGGAAACAGGGATGAAAAACTGTTTTTT. The chain links TRBV19 to TRBJ1-4, with D possibly TRBD1 on 6 matching bases. The CDR3 consists of 12 residues. The germline gives CDR1 LNHDA, CDR2 SQIVND (reference sequence). Trimming pared 8 bases from V and 6 bases from J, leaving 10 bases between.

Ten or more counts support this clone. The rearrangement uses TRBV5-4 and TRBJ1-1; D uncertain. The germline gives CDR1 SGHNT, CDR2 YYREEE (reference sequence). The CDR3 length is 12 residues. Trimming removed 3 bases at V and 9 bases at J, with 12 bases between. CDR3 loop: CASSSMADQAFF. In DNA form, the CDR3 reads TGTGCCAGCAGCTCGATGGCGGATCAAGCTTTCTTT.

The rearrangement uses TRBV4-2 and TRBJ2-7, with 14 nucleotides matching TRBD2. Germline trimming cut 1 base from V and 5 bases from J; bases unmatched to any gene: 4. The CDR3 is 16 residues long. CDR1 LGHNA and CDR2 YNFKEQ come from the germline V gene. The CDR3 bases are TGTGCCAGCAGCCAAGCGGGACTAGCGGGAGAACACGAGCAGTACTTC. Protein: CASSQAGLAGEHEQYF.

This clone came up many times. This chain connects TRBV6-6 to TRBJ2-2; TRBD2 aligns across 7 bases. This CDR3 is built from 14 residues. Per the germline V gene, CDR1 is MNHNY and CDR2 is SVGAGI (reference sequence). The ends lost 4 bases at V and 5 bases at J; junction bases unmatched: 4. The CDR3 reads CASSSPAGTGELFF. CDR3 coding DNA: TGTGCCAGCAGTTCCCCAGCGGGGACCGGGGAGCTGTTTTTT.

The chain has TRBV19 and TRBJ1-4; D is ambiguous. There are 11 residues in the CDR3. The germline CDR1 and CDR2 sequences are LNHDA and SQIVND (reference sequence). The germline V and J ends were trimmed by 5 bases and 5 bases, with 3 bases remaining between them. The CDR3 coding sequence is TGTGCCAGTAGTCTGAATGAAAAACTGTTTTTT. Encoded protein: CASSLNEKLFF.

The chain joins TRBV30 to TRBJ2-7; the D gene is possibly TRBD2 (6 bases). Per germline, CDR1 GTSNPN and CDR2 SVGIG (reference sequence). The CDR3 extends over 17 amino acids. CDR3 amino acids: CATEGFRGRDQSYEQYF. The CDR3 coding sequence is TGTGCGACGGAGGGCTTTCGTGGGCGGGATCAATCCTACGAGCAGTACTTC.

CDR3 amino acids: CASSELAGDDGELFF. The CDR3 nucleotides are TGTGCCAGCAGTGAACTGGCAGGGGATGACGGGGAGCTGTTTTTT. The V gene is TRBV2, the J gene TRBJ2-2, with D perhaps matching TRBD1 (6 bases). The CDR3 loop spans 15 amino acids. Germline CDR1 and CDR2: SNHLY and FYNNEI. V lost 2 bases to trimming and J lost 7 bases, with 14 bases between them.

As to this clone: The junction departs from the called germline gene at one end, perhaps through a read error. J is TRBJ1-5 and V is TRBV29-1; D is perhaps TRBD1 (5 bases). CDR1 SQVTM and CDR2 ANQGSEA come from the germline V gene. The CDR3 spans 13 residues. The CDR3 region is CSVMTDSNQPQNF. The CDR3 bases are TGCAGCGTTATGACAGATAGCAATCAGCCCCAGAATTTT.

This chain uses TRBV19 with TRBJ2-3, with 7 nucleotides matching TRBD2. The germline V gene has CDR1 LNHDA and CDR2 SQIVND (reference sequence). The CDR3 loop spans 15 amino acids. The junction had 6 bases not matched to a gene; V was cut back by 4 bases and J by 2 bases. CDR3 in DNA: TGTGCCAGTAGTACGTTTAGCGGGCACACAGATACGCAGTATTTT. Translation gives CASSTFSGHTDTQYF.

CDR3 region: CASSGGTDSYEQYF. Written as DNA, the CDR3 is TGCGCCAGCAGTGGGGGGACAGATTCGTACGAGCAGTACTTC. The J gene is TRBJ2-7, the V gene TRBV10-1, with 7 bases fitting TRBD1. The CDR3 loop spans 14 amino acids. Germline CDR1 WNHNN, CDR2 SYGVQD (reference sequence). The ends lost 4 bases at V and 4 bases at J; junction bases unmatched: 7.

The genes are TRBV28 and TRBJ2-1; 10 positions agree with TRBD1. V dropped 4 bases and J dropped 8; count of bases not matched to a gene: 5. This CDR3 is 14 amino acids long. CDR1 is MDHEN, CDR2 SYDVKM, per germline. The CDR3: CASSYGTGDYEQFF. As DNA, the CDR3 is TGTGCCAGCAGTTACGGGACAGGGGACTATGAGCAGTTCTTC. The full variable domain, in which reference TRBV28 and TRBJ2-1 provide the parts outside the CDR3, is DVKVTQSSRYLVKRTGEKVFLECVQDMDHENMFWYRQDPGLGLRLIYFSYDVKMKEKGDIPEGYSVSREKKERFSLILESASTNQTSMYLCASSYGTGDYEQFFGPGTRLTVL.

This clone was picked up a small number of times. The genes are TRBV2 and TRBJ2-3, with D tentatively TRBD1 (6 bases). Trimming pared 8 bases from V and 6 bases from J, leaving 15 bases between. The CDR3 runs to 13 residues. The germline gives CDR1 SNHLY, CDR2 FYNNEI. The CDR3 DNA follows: TGTGCCAGCGGGATAACAGGGCCCGATACGCAGTATTTT. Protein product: CASGITGPDTQYF.

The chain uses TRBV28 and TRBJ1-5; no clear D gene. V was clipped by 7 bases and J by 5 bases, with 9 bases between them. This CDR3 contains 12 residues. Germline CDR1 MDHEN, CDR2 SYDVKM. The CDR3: CASKSVDQPQHF. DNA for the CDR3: TGTGCCAGCAAGAGCGTTGATCAGCCCCAGCATTTT.

The CDR3 spells CASNFPRTPTSPNTEAFF. As DNA, the CDR3 is TGTGCCAGCAACTTCCCCCGGACACCGACTTCCCCTAACACTGAAGCTTTCTTT. The genes are TRBV7-2 and TRBJ1-1; TRBD1 might be the D (5 bases). The length of the CDR3 is 18 residues. From germline, CDR1 is SGHTA and CDR2 FQGNSA. V gave up 7 bases and J gave up 2 bases, with 26 bases separating them.